This T cell receptor beta chain stems from a study of prognosis after radiotherapy for stage I lung cancer. On the study more broadly: Over twelve of the patients were found to have newly diagnosed primary stage I lung tumors, and five were living with oligometastatic NSCLC after surgical resection of the primary tumor. About seven patients had tumors that were squamous cell carcinoma, and twelve had adenocarcinoma. Subsequent to radiotherapy, distant metastatic disease emerged in several patients (median around 7 months), whereas about 16 exhibited no significant progression. General study points: Shannon entropy after stereotactic body radiation therapy was lower in patients who developed distant metastases.

Multiplex PCR in two rounds served to amplify TCR beta CDR3 from genomic DNA. First-round PCR, the initial amplification, used primers specific to each TRBV and TRBJ gene. TCRdb re-called the multiplex PCR reads with MiXCR, one entry per CDR3 protein. Here the sample spans tens of thousands of distinct CDR3 sequences, 30% to 40% being singletons. CDR1 is SGDLS and CDR2 is YYNGEE in the germline V gene. The length of the CDR3 is 15 residues. Trimming pared 0 bases from V and 4 bases from J, leaving 13 bases between. On this clonotype: Its antigen is currently unknown. This sequence may be a read error, since a much larger clone differs from it by one base.

This clonotype was obtained from a donor of 50 years or more with non-small cell lung cancer. Sequences were derived from PBMCs, sampled before or after stereotactic body radiation therapy (not recorded which). The chain employs TRBV9 and TRBJ2-5; tentatively, D is TRBD1 (6 bases). CDR3 region: CASSVGQGCRETQYF. The CDR3 region has the DNA TGTGCCAGCAGCGTAGGTCAGGGGTGTAGAGAGACCCAGTACTTC.